This T cell receptor (beta chain) was observed in a study of blood T cells in healthy people across ages. This CDR3 has 13 amino acids. Germline lookup yields CDR1 MNHNS and CDR2 SASEGT. V was trimmed by 4 bases and J by 5 bases, leaving 9 bases between them. Together with a sample-barcoded 5' primer, a J-beta primer mix was included in a second PCR lasting about 7 to 12 cycles. From the 5' RACE reads, TCRdb called clonotypes with MiXCR, one entry per CDR3 protein. The sample records around 1,000,000 distinct CDR3 sequences, about 23% being singletons. Only a few counts were recorded for this clonotype. These data are also associated with another study on T cells of mothers and their children. That study reports: Slightly higher overlap, not significant, was seen in related mother-child pairs than in unrelated pairs.

J is TRBJ1-5 and V is TRBV6-1; a weak D match, TRBD1 (5 bases). The TCR originated in a girl aged 2 to 10 in good health. The sample taken for sequencing was blood. CDR3 sequence (DNA): TGTGCCAGCAGTGCAGACAGCTATCAGCCCCAGCATTTT. This sequence encodes CASSADSYQPQHF.